This T cell receptor (beta chain) stems from a study of blood T cell repertoires in COVID-19. Study-wide context: Acute-phase and convalescent COVID-19 samples originated in the United States, Italy and Spain.

Participants came from roughly 25 US areas, aged roughly 18 to 100 years. Clinical history reported by participants formed the basis on which cohorts were assigned. Two negative PCRs, clearance, or symptom resolution characterized the recovered Cohort 3 donors. Trimming removed 3 bases from V and 2 bases from J; junction bases left unmatched: 10. Germline-derived CDR1 and CDR2 are KGHSH and LQKENI. CDR3 length equals 17 residues. Produced via immunoSEQ multiplex PCR; TCRdb's table is partial and in-frame only. The data hold about 370,000 clones, with more than 80% observed a single time. This TCR derives from a man aged 18 to 35 who had recovered from COVID-19. The rearrangement uses TRBV18 and TRBJ1-3; 7 bases map to TRBD1. Sequenced input: PBMCs or T cells enriched from blood (not recorded which). In nucleotides, the CDR3 is TGTGCCAGCTCACCGTCTAGGACAGGTCTCCCTGGAAACACCATATATTTT. It yields the protein CASSPSRTGLPGNTIYF.